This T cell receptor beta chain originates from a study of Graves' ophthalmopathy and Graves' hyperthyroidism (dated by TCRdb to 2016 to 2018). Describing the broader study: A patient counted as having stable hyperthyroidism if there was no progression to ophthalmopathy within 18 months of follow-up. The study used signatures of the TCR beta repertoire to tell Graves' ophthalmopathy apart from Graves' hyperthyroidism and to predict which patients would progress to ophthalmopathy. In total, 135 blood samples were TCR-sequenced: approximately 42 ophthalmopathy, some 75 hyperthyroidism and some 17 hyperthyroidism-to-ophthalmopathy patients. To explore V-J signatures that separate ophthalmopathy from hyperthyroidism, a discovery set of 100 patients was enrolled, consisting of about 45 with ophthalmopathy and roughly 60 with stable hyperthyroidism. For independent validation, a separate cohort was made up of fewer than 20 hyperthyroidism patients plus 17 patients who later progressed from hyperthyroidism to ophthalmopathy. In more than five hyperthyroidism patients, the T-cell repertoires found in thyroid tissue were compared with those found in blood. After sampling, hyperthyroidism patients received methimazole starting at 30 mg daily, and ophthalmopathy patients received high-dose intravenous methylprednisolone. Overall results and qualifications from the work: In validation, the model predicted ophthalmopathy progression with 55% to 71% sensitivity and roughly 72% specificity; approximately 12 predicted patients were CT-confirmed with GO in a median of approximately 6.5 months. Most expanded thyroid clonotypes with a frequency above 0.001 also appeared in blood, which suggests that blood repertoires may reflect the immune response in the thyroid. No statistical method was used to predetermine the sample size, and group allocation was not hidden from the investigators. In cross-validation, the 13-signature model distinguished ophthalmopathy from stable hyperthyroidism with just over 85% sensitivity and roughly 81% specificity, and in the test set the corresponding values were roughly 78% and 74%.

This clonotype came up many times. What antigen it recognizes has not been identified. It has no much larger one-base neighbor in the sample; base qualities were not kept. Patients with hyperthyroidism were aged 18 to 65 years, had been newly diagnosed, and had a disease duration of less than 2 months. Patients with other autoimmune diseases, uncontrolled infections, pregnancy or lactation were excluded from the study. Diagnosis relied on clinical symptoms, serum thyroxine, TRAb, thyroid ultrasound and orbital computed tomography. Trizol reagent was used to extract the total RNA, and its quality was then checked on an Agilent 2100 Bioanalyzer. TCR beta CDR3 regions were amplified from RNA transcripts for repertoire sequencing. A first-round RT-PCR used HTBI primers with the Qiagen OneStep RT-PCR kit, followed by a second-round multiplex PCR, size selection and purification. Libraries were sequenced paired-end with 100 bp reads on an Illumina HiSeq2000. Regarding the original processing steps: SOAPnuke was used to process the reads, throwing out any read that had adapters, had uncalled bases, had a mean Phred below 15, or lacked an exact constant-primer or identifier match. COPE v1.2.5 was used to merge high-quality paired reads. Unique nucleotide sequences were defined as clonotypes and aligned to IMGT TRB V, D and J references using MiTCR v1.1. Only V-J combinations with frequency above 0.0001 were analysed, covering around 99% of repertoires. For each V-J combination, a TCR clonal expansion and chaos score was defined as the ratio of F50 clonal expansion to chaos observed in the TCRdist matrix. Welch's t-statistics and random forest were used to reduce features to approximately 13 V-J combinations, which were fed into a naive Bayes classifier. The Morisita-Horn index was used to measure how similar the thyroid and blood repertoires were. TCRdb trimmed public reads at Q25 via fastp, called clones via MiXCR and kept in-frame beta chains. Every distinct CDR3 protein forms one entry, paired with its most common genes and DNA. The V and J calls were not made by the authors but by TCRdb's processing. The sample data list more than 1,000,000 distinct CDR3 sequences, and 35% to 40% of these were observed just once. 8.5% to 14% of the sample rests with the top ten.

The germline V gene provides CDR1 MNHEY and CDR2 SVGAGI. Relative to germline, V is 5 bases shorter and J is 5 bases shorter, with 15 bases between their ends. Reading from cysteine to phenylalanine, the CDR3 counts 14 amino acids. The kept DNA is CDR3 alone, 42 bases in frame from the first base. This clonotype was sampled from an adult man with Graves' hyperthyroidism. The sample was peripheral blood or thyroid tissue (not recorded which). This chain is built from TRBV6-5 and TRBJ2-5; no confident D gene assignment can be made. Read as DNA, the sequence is TGTGCCAGCAGTGTTGGGCAATTCGGGGAGACCCAGTACTTC. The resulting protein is CASSVGQFGETQYF.